Described below is a single TCR beta chain sequence and its context. The clone's antigen remains unknown. The input lacks base qualities; no much larger clone sits a single base away. This entry comes from a study of blood T cell repertoires in COVID-19 (dated by TCRdb to 2020 to 2022). In terms of the full investigation: Collaborator samples came from the United States, Italy and Spain and covered acute and convalescent phases of COVID-19. The material from the prospective study consisted of cDNA or gDNA derived from T cells, B-cell-depleted T cells, or PBMCs. Subjects who had been exposed to COVID-19, were actively infected with it, or had recovered from it provided the deeply sampled blood TCRbeta repertoires that made up the dataset. The repertoires were released in a freely available public database intended as a resource for research on the immune response to SARS-CoV-2. Samples were obtained from the ongoing ImmuneRACE study (first 160 participants) and from roughly 1,300 subjects provided by 6 global collaborators. Sample metadata almost always included a de-identified subject ID, COVID-19 status, age in years and sex. HLA class I and class II types, where available, came from metadata supplied by the sample provider rather than from assay-based typing. General findings and caveats noted by the study authors: The quantity of clinical and demographic metadata differed by source and by participant and was supplied without curation.

Each collaborating institution followed its own protocols to collect whole blood in K2EDTA tubes. Collaborator samples were shipped for TCRbeta analysis as frozen whole blood, isolated PBMCs, or DNA extracted from either sample type. The immunoSEQ Assay, a bias-controlled multiplex PCR, was used to amplify TCRbeta CDR3 regions from genomic DNA. For the original study's pipeline: The number of nucleated cells in each sample was estimated from the amplification of reference gene primers within the assay. To quantify the absolute abundance of each unique TCRbeta CDR3 rearrangement, sequence reads were collapsed and filtered. For each sample, productive Simpson clonality was calculated by taking the square root of Simpson's diversity index across productive rearrangements. TCRdb provides this immuneACCESS table in a form limited to in-frame rearrangements. Some clones are lacking; in checked studies, under half of them reflect an unresolved V gene, and why the rest are absent is not known. D and trimming were read from the DNA, whereas the V and J calls and clone size are those reported in that table. This sample gives tens of thousands of clones in total; approximately 78% of them show up just once. Approximately 12% of the sample is taken by the ten largest.

Ends trimmed: V by 0 bases, J by 9 bases; bases unmatched to a gene: 4. CDR1 LGHDT and CDR2 YNNKEL were looked up in the germline V gene (reference sequence). Counted from cysteine to phenylalanine, this CDR3 has 15 amino acids. Here the CDR3 DNA is all that survives: 45 bases in frame from base 1. The specimen was peripheral blood. The rearrangement joined TRBV3-1 (or the pseudogene TRBV3-2) to TRBJ1-6, and TRBD1 aligns with 8 junction nucleotides. This clonotype was sampled from a human donor in a cohort sampled during active COVID-19. The CDR3 protein is CASSQEDRDSSPLHF. The nucleotide sequence is given as TGTGCCAGCAGCCAAGAGGACAGGGATAGTTCACCCCTCCACTTT.